The following is a T cell receptor (beta chain) sequence with its context. Sequenced by immunoSEQ multiplex PCR; TCRdb stores in-frame clones only, minus some. Here the sample spans about 83,000 clones, 75% to 95% being singletons. This specimen comes from a study of T cell responses to AZD1222 COVID-19 vaccine. Germline CDR1 MNHNS, CDR2 SASEGT. CDR3 length equals 15 residues. The V segment lost 3 bases and the J segment 7 bases; nucleotides outside the gene matches: 6. Specimen: peripheral blood, collected 28 days after the second AZD1222 dose. This rearrangement joins TRBV6-1 to TRBJ1-4; 9 bases align to TRBD1. The sequence derives from an adult who received the AZD1222 COVID-19 vaccine. DNA for the CDR3: TGTGCCAGCAGTGAGGGACAGGGCGGGGGTGAAAAACTGTTTTTT. Translating gives CASSEGQGGGEKLFF.